This T cell receptor (beta chain) was identified during a study of control samples from healthy donors and cancer patients. Sequencing was performed with immunoSEQ multiplex PCR; in TCRdb, only in-frame clones are kept and a portion is missing. The sample lists tens of thousands of clones; roughly 89% were seen once. The germline gives CDR1 LNHDA, CDR2 SQIVND (reference sequence). The CDR3 is made up of 14 amino acids. V lost 6 bases to trimming and J lost 4 bases, with 13 bases between them. The sample comprised blood. The TCR was taken from a man aged 25-45 years in good health. The chain couples TRBV19 to TRBJ1-5; D call uncertain. CDR3 nucleotide sequence: TGTGCCAGTAGAAGGGCGGGATCTAATCAGCCCCAGCATTTT. It is translated as CASRRAGSNQPQHF.